This T cell receptor (beta chain) is drawn from a study of T cell changes during pregnancy in multiple sclerosis (dated by TCRdb to between 2018 and 2021). Regarding the study in general: The study looked at changes in the T cell repertoire across pregnancy in women with multiple sclerosis.

To prepare the library, the immunoSEQ multiplex PCR assay was applied. The clones in this table, taken by TCRdb from immuneACCESS, are in-frame only. Not every clone is retained; where verified, under half of the shortfall comes from an unresolved V gene, and the cause of the rest is unknown. Present in this sample are tens of thousands of clones, 91% of which were seen just once. The ten largest clones represent roughly 0.8% of the sample. A word on this clone: The antigen it recognizes is unknown. No quality values exist for individual bases; no much larger clone is one base distant.

From the cysteine up to the phenylalanine, the CDR3 has a length of 13 residues. The entry retains the CDR3 DNA only, 39 bases that are in frame from base 1. The germline V gene provides CDR1 SNHLY and CDR2 FYNNEI. V drops 0 bases and J drops 8 bases, leaving 10 bases in between. The receptor comes from a female donor with multiple sclerosis, enrolled in a pregnancy study. The rearranged chain carries TRBV2 and TRBJ1-2; the D gene identity is not certain. The material sequenced was peripheral blood, taken in the second trimester of pregnancy. The CDR3 loop reads CASSEARAGGYTF. The DNA is as follows: TGTGCCAGCAGTGAAGCGAGGGCTGGAGGCTACACCTTC.